This T cell receptor (beta chain) was sequenced in a study of blood T cells in healthy people across ages (dated by TCRdb to between 2015 and 2017). Context from the whole study: Template switching captured roughly one uniquely barcoded TCR beta cDNA molecule per two T cells in model experiments. To track age-related changes in TCR beta repertoire diversity, the study relied on deep sequencing normalized with unique cDNA molecular identifiers. Four age groups were formed from the donors: young (average about 17 years), middle-aged (just under 40), aged (about 62) and long-lived (roughly 88). To avoid experimental bias, donors of different ages were distributed randomly across sequencing lanes. Two additional independent replicas of 1 million unique cDNA reads from the same blood draw were analyzed for two donors (one aged 18 to 30 and one aged 80 or older).

About this clonotype itself: Its target antigen remains unknown. No quality values exist for individual bases; no much larger clone is one base distant.

Libraries were prepared through 5' RACE. This sample was sequenced with an Illumina HiSeq 2500. A second PCR of 7 to 11 cycles was run with a J-beta primer mix and a sample-barcoded 5' primer. A unique molecular identifier was introduced onto each TCR beta cDNA molecule by a template-switch 5' adaptor carrying 12 random nucleotides. At least 2.5 million CDR3-containing paired-end reads were obtained from each sample. The Mint cDNA synthesis kit, primed by a TRBC-specific oligonucleotide, was used to synthesize first-strand cDNA from all RNA. All cDNA was treated with uracil-DNA glycosylase and then went through a first 18-cycle PCR with the universal primers M1SS and BC2_uni_R. The study's own analysis went as follows. Each sample was normalized by randomly selecting 1 million high-quality reads, each carrying a distinct molecular identifier. Instead of being binned into consensus sequences, reads with shared molecular identifiers were discarded. MiTCR, set to a Q25 quality threshold and the strictest error-elimination algorithm, was used for CDR3 identification, clonotype clustering and error correction. Lower-bound total TCR beta diversity was estimated with a nonparametric unseen species model using Euler transformation. Using fastp at Q25 and MiXCR, TCRdb reprocessed the public reads and kept productive beta chains. Identical CDR3 proteins give one entry, which carries the most common genes and DNA. TCRdb, not the original authors, processed these V and J calls. The sample yields about 1.4 million distinct CDR3 sequences; roughly 64% were counted once. Of the sample, about 6.7% falls within the top ten clones.

Systemically healthy Caucasian individuals from Russia, over 30 in total and aged about 6 to 95 years, were included as donors. About 9.1 milliliters of peripheral blood were collected from each donor into EDTA-treated Vacutainer tubes. PBMCs were isolated by Ficoll-Paque density-gradient centrifugation, with at least 6.5 million obtained per sample. Trizol reagent was used to extract total RNA from the PBMCs, yielding at least 6 micrograms per sample. For every donor, an aliquot of PBMCs went through flow cytometry to measure the percentages of naive CD45RAhigh/CD27high T cells. The CDR1 and CDR2 encoded by the germline V gene (reference sequence) are SEHNR and FQNEAQ. V loses 2 bases of germline sequence and J loses 7 bases, and the interval between the two ends is 11 bases. Including cysteine and phenylalanine, the CDR3 has 13 amino acids. This entry keeps only the CDR3 DNA: 39 bases, framed from base 1.

Paper-wide results and their limitations: Because the CMV infection status of the donors was unknown, age-related changes in expanded clonotypes may potentially have been confounded. A strong correlation was found between observed TCR beta diversity and the percentage of naive T cells measured by flow cytometry. Compared with the aged group, the long-lived group had more naive CD4+ T cells, fewer expanded clones and increased TCR diversity, suggesting age selection. Observed TCR beta diversity per million T cells fell roughly linearly with age, and a significant reduction was already apparent by age about 38. Conclusive comparison of naive and antigen-experienced compartments was prevented by the profiling of bulk unsorted PBMCs. Total diversity estimates from one million sequenced T cells were considered lower bounds and underestimates.

This receptor chain uses TRBV7-9 and TRBJ1-1; the D gene is not confidently resolved. What was sequenced was blood. The receptor comes from a man aged 18 to 29 in good health. The DNA reads as follows: TGTGCCAGCAGCTTAATGGAGGGAGGTGAAGCTTTCTTT. It translates to CASSLMEGGEAFF. Reference TRBV7-9 and TRBJ1-1 proteins supply the regions before and after the CDR3; the full variable domain is: DTGVSQNPRHKITKRGQNVTFRCDPISEHNRLYWYRQTLGQGPEFLTYFQNEAQLEKSRLLSDRFSAERPKGSFSTLEIQRTEQGDSAMYLCASSLMEGGEAFFGQGTRLTVV.